This entry concerns a single TCR beta chain. Its antigen remains unknown. Clones were sequenced by immunoSEQ multiplex PCR, and TCRdb holds only the in-frame ones, with some missing. The table includes some 20,000 clones, 85% to 90% detected once. The germline V gene has CDR1 SNHLY and CDR2 FYNNEI. The J segment lost 3 bases and the V segment lost 9 bases, leaving 7 bases of the junction unmatched. The CDR3 contains 13 residues. The data were taken from a study of T cells in tuberculosis. At study entry, adolescents had tuberculin skin tests and IGRA screening. Points from the study as a whole: Smaller alpha distances in active tuberculosis partly reflected shorter CDR3-alpha lengths. Active tuberculosis TCR-alpha repertoires lay closer to GMM-specific TCRs than IGRA-negative controls, suggesting clonal expansion. Samples were chosen by availability of cryopreserved specimens.

The chain is built from TRBV2 and TRBJ2-7; 8 bases map to TRBD1. Sequences were obtained from PBMCs. This TCR was recovered from a donor aged 5 to 30 with latent tuberculosis or without tuberculosis infection. CDR3 coding DNA: TGTGCCAGTAAGACAGGGGCGAACTACGAGCAGTACTTC. Amino acids: CASKTGANYEQYF.